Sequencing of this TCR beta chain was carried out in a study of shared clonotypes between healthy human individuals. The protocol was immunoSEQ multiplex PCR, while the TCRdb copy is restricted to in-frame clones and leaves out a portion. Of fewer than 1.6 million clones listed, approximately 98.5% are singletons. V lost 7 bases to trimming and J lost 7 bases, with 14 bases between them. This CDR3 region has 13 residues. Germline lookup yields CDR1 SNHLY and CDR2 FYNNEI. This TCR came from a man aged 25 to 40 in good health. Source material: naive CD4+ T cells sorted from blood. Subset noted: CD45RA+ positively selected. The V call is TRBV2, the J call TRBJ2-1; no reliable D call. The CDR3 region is CASTIELGNEQFF. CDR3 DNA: TGTGCCAGCACTATCGAGTTAGGTAATGAGCAGTTCTTC.